This T cell receptor (beta chain) is drawn from a study of blood T cell repertoires in COVID-19 (dated by TCRdb to between 2020 and 2021). With regard to the full study: Collaborator samples came from the United States, Italy and Spain and covered acute and convalescent phases of COVID-19. The prospective study material was composed of cDNA or gDNA derived from T cells, B-cell-depleted T cells, or PBMCs. Deeply sampled blood TCRbeta repertoires from subjects exposed to, actively infected with, or recovered from COVID-19 were included in the dataset. The repertoires were released in a freely available public database intended as a resource for research on the immune response to SARS-CoV-2. Samples were obtained from the ongoing ImmuneRACE study (first 160 participants) and from about 1,300 subjects provided by 6 global collaborators. Nearly every sample came with metadata listing a de-identified subject ID, COVID-19 status, age in years and sex. Where available, HLA class I and class II types were obtained from metadata supplied by the sample provider rather than from assay-based typing.

For CDR1 and CDR2, the germline V gene (reference sequence) lists GTSNPN and SVGIG. From cysteine to phenylalanine, the CDR3 is 18 amino acids long. Only the CDR3 portion is preserved as DNA: 54 bases, with reading frame beginning at the first base. Unmatched junction bases come to 17, with V trimmed by 1 base and J by 4 bases. On the study overall, not on this receptor specifically: The quantity of clinical and demographic metadata differed by source and by participant and was supplied without curation.

In Seattle, one collaborating source enrolled patients while the infection was active and tracked those patients longitudinally over the course of disease. Each collaborating institution followed its own protocols to collect whole blood in K2EDTA tubes. For TCRbeta analysis, collaborator samples were shipped as frozen whole blood, as isolated PBMCs, or as DNA extracted from either sample type. To note about this clone: Its antigen is not yet known. The record has no base qualities; no much larger clone is one base away.

TCRbeta CDR3 regions were amplified from genomic DNA using the immunoSEQ Assay, a bias-controlled multiplex PCR. Concerning the study's data processing: Within the assay, amplification of reference gene primers was used to estimate how many nucleated cells each sample contained. To quantify the absolute abundance of each unique TCRbeta CDR3 rearrangement, sequence reads were collapsed and filtered. For each sample, productive Simpson clonality was calculated as the square root of Simpson's diversity index across productive rearrangements. TCRdb provides this immuneACCESS table in a form limited to in-frame rearrangements. Some clones are lacking; in checked studies, under half of them reflect an unresolved V gene, and why the rest are absent is not known. For V, J and clone size, that table is used; D and trimming come from the DNA. The sample yields nearly 300,000 clones; 70% to 85% were counted once. Jointly, the top ten make up approximately 1.5% of the sample.

The TCR comes from a human donor with COVID-19, enrolled during active disease. The donor label of this sample is uncertain. The sequence joins TRBV30 to TRBJ2-5; 8 bases in the junction line up with TRBD1. Sequenced sample: peripheral blood. The bases are TGTGCCTGGAGTGGCGGGCATGGGACAGGACCGGTTGGAGAGACCCAGTACTTC. It specifies CAWSGGHGTGPVGETQYF. The entire variable domain, with the stretches around the CDR3 drawn from the reference TRBV30 and TRBJ2-5 proteins, is SQTIHQWPATLVQPVGSPLSLECTVEGTSNPNLYWYRQAAGRGLQLLFYSVGIGQISSEVPQNLSASRPQDRQFILSSKKLLLSDSGFYLCAWSGGHGTGPVGETQYFGPGTRLLVL.